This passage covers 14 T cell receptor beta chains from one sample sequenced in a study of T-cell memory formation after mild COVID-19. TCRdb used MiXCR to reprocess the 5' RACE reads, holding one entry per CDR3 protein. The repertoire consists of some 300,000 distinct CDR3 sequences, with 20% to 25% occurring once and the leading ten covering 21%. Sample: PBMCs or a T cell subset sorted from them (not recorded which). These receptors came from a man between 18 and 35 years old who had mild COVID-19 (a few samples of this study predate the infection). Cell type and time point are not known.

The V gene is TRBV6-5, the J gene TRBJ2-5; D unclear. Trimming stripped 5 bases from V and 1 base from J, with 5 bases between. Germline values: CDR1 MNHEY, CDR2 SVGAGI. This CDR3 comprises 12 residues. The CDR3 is CASSTVQETQYF. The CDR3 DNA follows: TGTGCCAGCAGTACCGTCCAAGAGACCCAGTACTTC.

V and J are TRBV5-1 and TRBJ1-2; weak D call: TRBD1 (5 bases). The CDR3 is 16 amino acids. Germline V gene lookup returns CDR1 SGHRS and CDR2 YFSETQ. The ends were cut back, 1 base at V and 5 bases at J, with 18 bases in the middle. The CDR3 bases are TGCGCCAGCAGCTTGAATAGGGGCCCGCAAATGTATGGCTACACCTTC. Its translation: CASSLNRGPQMYGYTF.

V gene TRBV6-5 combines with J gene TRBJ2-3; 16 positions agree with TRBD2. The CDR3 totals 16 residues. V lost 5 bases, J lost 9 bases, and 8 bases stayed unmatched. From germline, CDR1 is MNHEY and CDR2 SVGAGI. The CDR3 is CASSQGTSGGAPTQYF. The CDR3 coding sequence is TGTGCCAGCAGTCAGGGGACTAGCGGGGGGGCCCCGACGCAGTATTTT.

CDR3 in DNA: TGCGCCAGCAGCTTAGAAGGGAGAGCCGACAGGGCCGATACGCAGTATTTT. Protein sequence: CASSLEGRADRADTQYF. The V and J genes are TRBV5-1 and TRBJ2-3; TRBD1 matches at 7 bases. The germline CDR1 and CDR2 sequences are SGHRS and YFSETQ. The CDR3 totals 17 residues. The ends lost 2 bases at V and 6 bases at J; junction bases unmatched: 15.

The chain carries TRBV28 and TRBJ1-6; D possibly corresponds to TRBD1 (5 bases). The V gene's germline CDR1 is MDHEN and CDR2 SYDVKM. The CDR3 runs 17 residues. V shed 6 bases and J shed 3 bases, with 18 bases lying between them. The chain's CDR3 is CASSLRRQRFYNSPLHF. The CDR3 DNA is TGTGCCAGCAGCCTACGACGACAGAGATTCTATAATTCACCCCTCCACTTT.

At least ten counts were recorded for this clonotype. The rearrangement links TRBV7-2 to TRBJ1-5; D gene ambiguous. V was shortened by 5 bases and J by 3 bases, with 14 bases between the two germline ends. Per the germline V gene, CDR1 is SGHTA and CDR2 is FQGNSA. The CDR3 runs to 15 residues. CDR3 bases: TGTGCCAGCAGCCGCCTGAGTGGAGTCAATCAGCCCCAGCATTTT. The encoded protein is CASSRLSGVNQPQHF.

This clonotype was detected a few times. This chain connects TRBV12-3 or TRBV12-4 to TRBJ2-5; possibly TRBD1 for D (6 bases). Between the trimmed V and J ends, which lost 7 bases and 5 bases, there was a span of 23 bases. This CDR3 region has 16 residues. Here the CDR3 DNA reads TGTGCCAGCACCTTTAATAGTCAGGGGTCGCGCGAGACCCAGTACTTC. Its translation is CASTFNSQGSRETQYF.

The CDR3 nucleotides are TGTGCCAGCAGCCCCGGGACTACCCCCTTCGGAGATACGCAGTATTTT. Amino acid sequence: CASSPGTTPFGDTQYF. The chain uses TRBV7-3 and TRBJ2-3, with 7 positions matching TRBD2. Germline trimming cut 5 bases from V and 5 bases from J; bases unmatched to any gene: 13. This CDR3 comprises 16 residues. Germline loops: CDR1 SGHTA, CDR2 FQGTGA.

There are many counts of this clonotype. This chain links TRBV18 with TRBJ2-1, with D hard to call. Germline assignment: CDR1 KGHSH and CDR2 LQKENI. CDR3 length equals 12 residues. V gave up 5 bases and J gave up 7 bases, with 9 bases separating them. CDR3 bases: TGTGCCAGCTCAAGGGAAGAAAATGAGCAGTTCTTC. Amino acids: CASSREENEQFF.

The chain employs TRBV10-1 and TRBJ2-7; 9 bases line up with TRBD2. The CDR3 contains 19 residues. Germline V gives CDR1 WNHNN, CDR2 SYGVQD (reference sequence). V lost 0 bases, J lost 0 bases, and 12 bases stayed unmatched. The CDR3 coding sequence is TGCGCCAGCAGTGAGTCGTGGAGACTAGCGGCGATACGCTCCTACGAGCAGTACTTC. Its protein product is CASSESWRLAAIRSYEQYF.

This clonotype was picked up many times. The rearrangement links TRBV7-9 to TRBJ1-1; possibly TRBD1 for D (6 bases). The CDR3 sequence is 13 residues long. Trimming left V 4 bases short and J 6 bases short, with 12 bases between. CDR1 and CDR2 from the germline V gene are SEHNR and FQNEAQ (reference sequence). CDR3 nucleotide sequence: TGTGCCAGCAGCTGGGGGGCAGGGCCTGAAGCTTTCTTT. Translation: CASSWGAGPEAFF.

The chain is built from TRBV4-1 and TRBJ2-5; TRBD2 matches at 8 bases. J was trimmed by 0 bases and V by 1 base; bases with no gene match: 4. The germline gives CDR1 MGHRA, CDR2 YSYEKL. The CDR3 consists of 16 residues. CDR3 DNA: TGCGCCAGCAGCCAAGGATCTAGCGGGTACCAAGAGACCCAGTACTTC. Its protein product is CASSQGSSGYQETQYF.

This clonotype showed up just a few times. The CDR3 loop is CASSAGGAETQYF. Here the CDR3 DNA reads TGTGCCAGCAGCGCCGGGGGCGCAGAGACCCAGTACTTC. V and J are TRBV12-3 or TRBV12-4 and TRBJ2-5, with D perhaps TRBD1 or TRBD2 (6 bases each). The CDR3 loop spans 13 amino acids. V was clipped by 6 bases and J by 4 bases, with 12 bases between them.

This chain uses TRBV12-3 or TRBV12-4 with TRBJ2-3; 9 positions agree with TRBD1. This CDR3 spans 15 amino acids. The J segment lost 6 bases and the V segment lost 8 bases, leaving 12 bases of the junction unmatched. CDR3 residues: CASAVTGQGQDTQYF. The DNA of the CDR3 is TGTGCCAGCGCCGTGACGGGACAGGGCCAGGATACGCAGTATTTT.